Following are 28 T cell receptor beta chains from one sample sequenced in a study of identical twins. MiXCR, run by TCRdb on the 5' RACE reads, gives a single entry per CDR3 protein. The sample holds around 1.7 million distinct CDR3 sequences, around 29% seen once. Sequenced input: cord blood. These receptors were collected from a newborn girl in good health.

The gene calls are TRBV13 and TRBJ1-1; 8 bases match TRBD1. Germline CDR1 and CDR2: PRHDT and FYEKMQ (reference sequence). V shed 8 bases and J 1 base; nucleotides not matched to a gene: 9. The CDR3 extends over 15 amino acids. CDR3 sequence reads: CASWGDRLPNTEAFF. CDR3 in DNA: TGTGCCAGCTGGGGGGACAGGCTACCGAACACTGAAGCTTTCTTT.

This chain connects TRBV28 to TRBJ1-2, with unresolved D. V was trimmed by 2 bases and J by 8 bases, leaving 9 bases between them. Germline loops: CDR1 MDHEN, CDR2 SYDVKM. This CDR3 is 12 amino acids long. The CDR3 protein is CASSLIGLGYTF. DNA for the CDR3: TGTGCCAGCAGTTTAATAGGCTTGGGCTACACCTTC.

The chain carries TRBV20-1 and TRBJ2-4; TRBD2 agrees at 9 bases. Germline V gene sequence: CDR1 DFQATT, CDR2 SNEGSKA (reference sequence). The CDR3 contains 14 residues. The junction had 6 bases not matched to a gene; V was cut back by 5 bases and J by 4 bases. For the CDR3, the DNA is TGCAGTGCTCCAACGAGCGGGGGGAAAAACATTCAGTACTTC. Its translation is CSAPTSGGKNIQYF.

As regards this clonotype: This could be a read error, since a much larger clone is one nucleotide away. This chain connects TRBV20-1 to TRBJ1-2; D gene uncertain. Germline V gives CDR1 DFQATT, CDR2 SNEGSKA (reference sequence). The V end was cut by 2 bases, the J end by 3 bases, with 4 bases between. This CDR3 has 11 amino acids. DNA of the CDR3: TGCAGTGCTAGACTGGACTATGGCTACACCTTC. Translation: CSARLDYGYTF.

The table lists this clonotype with a few counts. The V and J genes are TRBV13 and TRBJ1-6; the D gene is possibly TRBD1 (5 bases). Germline lookup yields CDR1 PRHDT and CDR2 FYEKMQ (reference sequence). The length of the CDR3 is 17 residues. V was pared by 1 base and J by 6 bases, with 16 bases between. CDR3 sequence: CASSLVANKGPNSPLHF. The CDR3 region has the DNA TGTGCCAGCAGCTTAGTGGCGAACAAGGGGCCTAATTCACCCCTCCACTTT.

The chain recombines TRBV6-5 with TRBJ2-3; 7 bases map to TRBD2. The CDR3 extends over 18 amino acids. Trimming took 2 bases from V and 1 from J; bases not matched to a gene: 12. From germline, CDR1 is MNHEY and CDR2 SVGAGI. CDR3 sequence: CASSYRRIAGVGTDTQYF. In DNA, the CDR3 is TGTGCCAGCAGTTACCGGAGGATCGCGGGAGTTGGCACAGATACGCAGTATTTT.

The chain joins TRBV6-2 or TRBV6-3 to TRBJ1-5, with unresolved D. This CDR3 is built from 16 residues. CDR1 MNHEY and CDR2 SVGEGT come from the germline V gene. V was pared by 2 bases and J by 2 bases, with 13 bases between. The CDR3 bases are TGTGCCAGCAGTTACGGAGCTAGCGGGGGCAATCAGCCCCAGCATTTT. Translation: CASSYGASGGNQPQHF.

The J gene is TRBJ1-2, the V gene TRBV7-2; 7 nucleotides match TRBD1. The V and J ends lost 5 bases and 11 bases, in that order; junction bases with no gene match: 14. The CDR3 covers 14 residues. Germline loops: CDR1 SGHTA, CDR2 FQGNSA. CDR3 sequence: CASSVRQGGLGYTF. The CDR3 DNA reads as TGTGCCAGCAGCGTAAGACAGGGAGGGCTTGGTTACACCTTC.

This clonotype showed up many times. The V call is TRBV13, the J call TRBJ2-1, with D perhaps TRBD2 (5 bases). Deletions cut 0 bases from V and 4 bases from J, with 19 bases between. Germline V lookup: CDR1 PRHDT, CDR2 FYEKMQ (reference sequence). The CDR3 totals 18 residues. This CDR3 is CASSLGLQGLASYNEQFF. The CDR3 DNA is TGTGCCAGCAGCTTAGGCTTACAAGGACTGGCCTCATACAATGAGCAGTTCTTC.

The chain couples TRBV20-1 to TRBJ2-3; a possible D gene is TRBD2 (6 bases). CDR3 length: 16 amino acids. V was clipped by 0 bases and J by 8 bases, with 21 bases between them. Germline-derived CDR1 and CDR2 are DFQATT and SNEGSKA (reference sequence). The CDR3 sequence is CSARDGPSAMVSTQYF. CDR3 coding DNA: TGCAGTGCTAGAGATGGGCCTAGCGCGATGGTCTCTACGCAGTATTTT.

This clonotype has a handful of counts. This chain joins TRBV7-2 and TRBJ1-6; D not certain. Trimming took off 3 bases at V and 8 bases at J, with 5 bases between the two ends. This CDR3 has 12 amino acids. Germline V gene sequence: CDR1 SGHTA, CDR2 FQGNSA. Written as DNA, the CDR3 is TGTGCCAGCAGCTTGGACCATTCACCCCTCCACTTT. Translated: CASSLDHSPLHF.

V is TRBV28 and J is TRBJ1-1, with D tentatively TRBD1 (6 bases). Germline CDR1 reads MDHEN; CDR2 reads SYDVKM. V lost 2 bases and J lost 0, with 16 bases in between. The CDR3 is 17 amino acids. The CDR3 here is CASSLLQGTRMNTEAFF. CDR3 in DNA: TGTGCCAGCAGTTTACTCCAGGGGACCCGAATGAACACTGAAGCTTTCTTT.

The sample holds a few counts of this clonotype. The gene calls are TRBV10-3 and TRBJ2-6; maybe TRBD2 (6 bases). The germline V gene encodes CDR1 ENHRY and CDR2 SYGVKD. The CDR3 sequence is 15 residues long. V was trimmed by 4 bases and J by 3 bases, leaving 10 bases between them. Here the CDR3 DNA reads TGTGCCATCAGTGCGGGGGACGGTGGGGCCAACGTCCTGACTTTC. Translating gives CAISAGDGGANVLTF.

With respect to this clonotype: A much larger clone differs by one base, so this may be a read error. The rearrangement joins TRBV14 to TRBJ2-1; D is undetermined. Trimming cost V 4 bases and J 6 bases, with 10 bases left between them. This CDR3 region has 13 residues. Looked up from germline, CDR1 is SGHDN and CDR2 is FVKESK. CDR3 sequence reads: CASSRGPLNEQFF. The DNA of the CDR3 is TGTGCCAGCAGCCGAGGACCCCTCAATGAGCAGTTCTTC.

This clonotype was seen more than once but under ten times. The DNA of the CDR3 is TGTGCCAGCAGTTACTCCACTCCACACCCGGGACTAGCGGGTACCTACAATGAGCAGTTCTTC. This codes for CASSYSTPHPGLAGTYNEQFF. V is TRBV6-5 and J is TRBJ2-1; TRBD2 agrees at 12 bases. Losses at the gene ends were 0 bases for V and 2 bases for J; bases not matched to a gene: 14. From germline, CDR1 is MNHEY and CDR2 SVGAGI. The CDR3 runs 21 residues.

This clonotype turned up a few times. As DNA, the CDR3 is TGTGCCAGCAGCCAATCGAGGGTCCATGGCTACACCTTC. Protein product: CASSQSRVHGYTF. This chain links TRBV16 with TRBJ1-2; D gene unclear. CDR1 is KGHSY, CDR2 FQNENV, per germline. V lost 0 bases, J lost 6 bases, and 8 bases lay in between. The CDR3 spans 13 residues.

This clonotype occurred a few times. The chain combines TRBV6-5 with TRBJ1-2; D is perhaps TRBD1 (6 bases). V was clipped by 6 bases and J by 4 bases, with 21 bases between them. This CDR3 has 16 residues. The germline CDR1 and CDR2 sequences are MNHEY and SVGAGI. CDR3 bases: TGTGCCAGCAGCTATAGCGGAGGGGGGTCGAGCTATGGCTACACCTTC. Its translation is CASSYSGGGSSYGYTF.

The rearrangement links TRBV5-1 to TRBJ1-5; no clear D gene. CDR1 and CDR2 (germline): SGHRS, YFSETQ. Between the trimmed V and J ends, which lost 0 bases and 6 bases, there was a span of 10 bases. The CDR3 extends over 14 amino acids. The CDR3 loop reads CASSLAAGVQPQHF. CDR3 DNA sequence: TGCGCCAGCAGCTTGGCGGCAGGAGTTCAGCCCCAGCATTTT.

There are a few counts of this clonotype. This chain joins TRBV27 and TRBJ2-7, with TRBD2 matching 9 bases. V shed 4 bases and J 0 bases; nucleotides not matched to a gene: 7. CDR3 length equals 16 residues. Germline CDR1 is MNHEY and CDR2 is SMNVEV (reference sequence). The CDR3 sequence is CASSSSGRSLSYEQYF. For the CDR3, the DNA is TGTGCCAGCAGTTCAAGCGGGAGGTCACTCTCCTACGAGCAGTACTTC.

The V and J genes are TRBV6-2 or TRBV6-3 and TRBJ2-3, with TRBD2 as a possible D gene (5 bases). Trimming shortened V by 2 bases and J by 6 bases, and 12 bases separated the two germline ends. CDR3 length: 14 amino acids. CDR1 is MNHEY and CDR2 is SVGEGT in the germline V gene. The CDR3, as DNA: TGTGCCAGCAGTTACCGACTATCTGGCGATACGCAGTATTTT. This codes for CASSYRLSGDTQYF.

The sample holds a few counts of this clonotype. The CDR3: CSGRFGGTGTDTQYF. CDR3 in DNA: TGCAGCGGCCGGTTCGGGGGGACTGGCACAGATACGCAGTATTTT. The genes are TRBV29-1 and TRBJ2-3; 7 positions agree with TRBD2. The CDR3 has 15 residues. CDR1 and CDR2 from the germline V gene are SQVTM and ANQGSEA. V was clipped by 7 bases and J by 1 base; unmatched bases: 11.

The chain has TRBV18 and TRBJ1-5, with D possibly TRBD1 on 5 matching bases. Germline CDR1 KGHSH, CDR2 LQKENI. The CDR3 consists of 17 residues. V lost 3 bases and J lost 0, with 15 bases in between. The CDR3 DNA is TGTGCCAGCTCACCGGGGCCATACGCCTCTAGCAATCAGCCCCAGCATTTT. This translates into CASSPGPYASSNQPQHF.

This clonotype has at least ten counts. The V gene is TRBV6-5, the J gene TRBJ2-5; 10 bases match TRBD2. The CDR3 has 14 amino acids. Germline assignment: CDR1 MNHEY and CDR2 SVGAGI. Unmatched junction bases numbered 10, after V lost 10 bases and J lost 5 bases. The CDR3 spells CATVPLAGAETQYF. The CDR3 nucleotides are TGTGCCACCGTTCCTCTAGCGGGAGCCGAGACCCAGTACTTC.

The chain is built from TRBV4-2 and TRBJ1-1; D remains unclear. The length of the CDR3 is 13 residues. Trimming shortened V by 0 bases and J by 4 bases, and 6 bases separated the two germline ends. CDR1 and CDR2 (germline): LGHNA, YNFKEQ. CDR3 DNA sequence: TGTGCCAGCAGCCAAGACTGGCCCACTGAAGCTTTCTTT. Its translation: CASSQDWPTEAFF.

This clonotype was counted between two and nine times. V is TRBV6-5 and J is TRBJ2-1; TRBD2 matches 7 bases. V trimming: 7 bases; J trimming: 3 bases; junction bases outside the gene matches: 12. The CDR3 totals 16 residues. From germline, CDR1 is MNHEY and CDR2 SVGAGI. Here the CDR3 reads CASTRLAPIDYNEQFF. CDR3 nucleotide sequence: TGTGCCAGCACCCGACTAGCCCCTATCGACTACAATGAGCAGTTCTTC.

The gene calls are TRBV11-2 and TRBJ2-5, with D possibly TRBD2 on 6 matching bases. Trimming removed 0 bases at V and 2 bases at J, with 22 bases between. Germline loops: CDR1 SGHAT, CDR2 FQNNGV. The CDR3 is 19 residues long. CDR3 amino acids: CASSLDPAQLAREQETQYF. The DNA of the CDR3 is TGTGCCAGCAGCTTAGACCCCGCCCAGCTAGCGAGGGAACAAGAGACCCAGTACTTC.

The chain joins TRBV10-2 to TRBJ1-1; D is uncertain. CDR3 length: 13 residues. Germline CDR1 reads WSHSY; CDR2 reads SAAADI. The V and J ends lost 8 bases and 0 bases respectively, with 10 bases between them. CDR3 loop: CASGTPLNTEAFF. The DNA for the CDR3 is TGCGCCAGCGGAACACCCCTGAACACTGAAGCTTTCTTT.

This clonotype was seen ten or more times. This chain uses TRBV29-1 with TRBJ2-5; the D is unclear. The CDR3 has 14 residues. CDR1 is SQVTM, CDR2 ANQGSEA, per germline. V shed 4 bases and J shed 2 bases, with 14 bases lying between them. The CDR3 spells CSVGPPTYQETQYF. As DNA, the CDR3 is TGCAGCGTTGGACCCCCTACTTATCAAGAGACCCAGTACTTC.